The entry below describes one TCR beta chain. This specimen belongs to a study of CD8 T cells in Susac syndrome. Germline V gives CDR1 SGHAT, CDR2 FQDESV (reference sequence). V lost 6 bases, J lost 2 bases, and 6 bases stayed unmatched. There are 14 residues in the CDR3. Random hexamers were used to reverse transcribe 0.5 to 1 ug of RNA. TCRdb itself ran the immunoSEQ multiplex PCR reads through MiXCR, one entry per CDR3 protein. Of about 210,000 distinct CDR3 sequences listed, roughly 96% are singletons. The chain carries TRBV11-1 and TRBJ2-5; 7 bases align to TRBD1. This clonotype was obtained from a human donor with multiple sclerosis. Sequencing used CD4+ T cells from PBMCs. For the CDR3, the DNA is TGTGCCAGCAGTTTCGGGACAGCTCAAGAGACCCAGTACTTC. This gives the protein CASSFGTAQETQYF. Looking up the rest from reference TRBV11-1 and TRBJ2-5 gives the full variable domain: EAEVAQSPRYKITEKSQAVAFWCDPISGHATLYWYRQILGQGPELLVQFQDESVVDDSQLPKDRFSAERLKGVDSTLKIQPAELGDSAMYLCASSFGTAQETQYFGPGTRLLVL.